These T cell receptor beta chains were read from a single sample in a study of shared clonotypes between healthy human individuals. Here immunoSEQ multiplex PCR was the method, and the copy in TCRdb shows in-frame clones only, minus some. The table includes about 2.1 million clones, roughly 95% detected once. The sample was naive CD8+ T cells from PBMCs. The source of these receptors is a man younger than 35 in good health. Some clones in this sample may be carry-over from other donors' samples. Each CDR3 is given with its conserved first and last residue. Each record gives: CDR3 protein, CDR3 DNA, V gene, J gene, clone size, D gene. The D gene is left open where the match is weak. Clone size is not always given. Where it is, it says once, few, many or a class for expanded clones.

CDR3 protein: CASSPRRDSYEQYF; CDR3 DNA: TGTGCCAGCAGCCCTCGGAGGGACTCCTACGAGCAGTACTTC; V gene: TRBV7-3; J gene: TRBJ2-7; clone size: -; D gene: -
CDR3 protein: CAISGGAPYEQYF; CDR3 DNA: TGTGCCATCAGTGGAGGAGCTCCATACGAGCAGTACTTC; V gene: TRBV10-3; J gene: TRBJ2-7; clone size: -; D gene: -
CDR3 protein: CASIAGRTEAFF; CDR3 DNA: TGTGCCAGTATTGCTGGGAGGACTGAAGCTTTCTTT; V gene: TRBV19; J gene: TRBJ1-1; clone size: -; D gene: -
CDR3 protein: CASSQIAGAATDTQYF; CDR3 DNA: TGCGCCAGCAGCCAAATAGCGGGAGCTGCCACAGATACGCAGTATTTT; V gene: TRBV4-1; J gene: TRBJ2-3; clone size: -; D gene: TRBD2
CDR3 protein: CASSVTGGAFGANVLTF; CDR3 DNA: TGTGCCAGCAGCGTGACAGGGGGCGCGTTTGGGGCCAACGTCCTGACTTTC; V gene: TRBV9; J gene: TRBJ2-6; clone size: -; D gene: TRBD1
CDR3 protein: CASSLAVGGPVTEAFF; CDR3 DNA: TGCGCCAGCAGCTTGGCCGTCGGGGGCCCAGTCACTGAAGCTTTCTTT; V gene: TRBV5-1; J gene: TRBJ1-1; clone size: -; D gene: -
CDR3 protein: CASKGIAGASYEQFF; CDR3 DNA: TGTGCCAGCAAAGGGATAGCGGGAGCTTCTTATGAGCAGTTCTTC; V gene: TRBV27; J gene: TRBJ2-1; clone size: -; D gene: TRBD2
CDR3 protein: CASRGSYGYTF; CDR3 DNA: TGCGCCAGCAGGGGCAGCTATGGCTACACCTTC; V gene: TRBV10-1; J gene: TRBJ1-2; clone size: few; D gene: -
CDR3 protein: CASSEWGYEQYF; CDR3 DNA: TGTGCCAGCAGTGAATGGGGGTACGAGCAGTACTTC; V gene: TRBV6-1; J gene: TRBJ2-7; clone size: -; D gene: -
CDR3 protein: CASSPKLGLAGTYEQYF; CDR3 DNA: TGTGCCAGCAGTCCTAAATTGGGACTAGCGGGAACCTACGAGCAGTACTTC; V gene: TRBV27; J gene: TRBJ2-7; clone size: -; D gene: TRBD2
CDR3 protein: CSAEVANTEAFF; CDR3 DNA: TGCAGCGCCGAGGTTGCGAACACTGAAGCTTTCTTT; V gene: TRBV29-1; J gene: TRBJ1-1; clone size: -; D gene: -